This T cell receptor beta chain appears in the sequencing data of a study of T cells in Graves' hyperthyroidism and ophthalmopathy. Amplification targeted TCR beta CDR3 regions from RNA transcripts. When the TCR CDR3 underwent first-round RT-PCR, the HTBI primer set was used. Via MiXCR, TCRdb re-called the multiplex PCR reads, giving one row per CDR3 protein. The sample includes about 760,000 distinct CDR3 sequences, around a third of them seen just once. Germline V gene sequence: CDR1 MNHEY, CDR2 SVGAGI. This CDR3 is 15 amino acids long. Between the trimmed V and J ends, which lost 2 bases and 3 bases, there was a span of 12 bases. Hyperthyroidism had been newly diagnosed in patients aged 18 to 65, and its duration was under 2 months.

The sample comprised blood. This receptor was taken from a woman in her thirties or forties with Graves' hyperthyroidism. This chain joins TRBV6-5 and TRBJ2-3; tentative D call: TRBD2 (5 bases). CDR3 loop: CASSYPGSGTDTQYF. Written as DNA, the CDR3 is TGTGCCAGCAGTTACCCGGGATCGGGGACAGATACGCAGTATTTT.